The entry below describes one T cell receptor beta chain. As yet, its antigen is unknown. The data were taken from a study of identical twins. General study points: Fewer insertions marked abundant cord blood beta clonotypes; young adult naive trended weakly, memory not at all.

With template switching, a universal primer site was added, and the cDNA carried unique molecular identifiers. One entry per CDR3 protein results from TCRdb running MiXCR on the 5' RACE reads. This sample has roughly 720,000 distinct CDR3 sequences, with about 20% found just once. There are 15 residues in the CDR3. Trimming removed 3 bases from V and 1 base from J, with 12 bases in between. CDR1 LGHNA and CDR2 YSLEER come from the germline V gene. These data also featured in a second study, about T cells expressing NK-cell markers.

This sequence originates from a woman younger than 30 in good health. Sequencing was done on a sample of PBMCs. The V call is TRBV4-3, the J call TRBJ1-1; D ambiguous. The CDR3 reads CASSHKSSGNTEAFF. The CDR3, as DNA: TGCGCCAGCAGCCATAAAAGTTCAGGGAACACTGAAGCTTTCTTT.